A selection of T cell receptor beta chains follows, all from one sample in a study of Graves' ophthalmopathy and Graves' hyperthyroidism. Via MiXCR, TCRdb re-called the multiplex PCR reads, giving one row per CDR3 protein. The sample consists of a few hundred thousand distinct CDR3 sequences, about 17% of them appearing once. Sequencing input: peripheral blood. The receptors stem from a woman aged 18-30 years with Graves' ophthalmopathy. Each CDR3 is given with its conserved first and last residue. The D gene is left open where the match is weak. Clone size appears in some rows only: once, few, many, or a class for an expanded clone.

D gene,J gene,clone size,V gene,CDR3 length,CDR3 protein,CDR3 DNA
NA,TRBJ2-5,many,TRBV27,12,CASSSTQETQYF,TGTGCCAGCAGTTCCACTCAAGAGACCCAGTACTTC
TRBD1,TRBJ2-6,many,TRBV7-2,17,CASSLQGAGSGANVLTF,TGTGCCAGCAGCTTACAGGGGGCTGGCTCTGGGGCCAACGTCCTGACTTTC
NA,TRBJ2-7,many,TRBV7-9,13,CASSLVYPDEQYF,TGTGCCAGCAGCTTAGTCTACCCCGACGAGCAGTACTTC
NA,TRBJ2-7,many,TRBV30,11,CAWSDRGEQYF,TGTGCCTGGAGTGATCGGGGCGAGCAGTACTTC
TRBD2,TRBJ2-7,many,TRBV6-2/TRBV6-3,16,CASSYLGTSVGNEQYF,TGTGCCAGCAGTTACCTCGGGACTAGCGTCGGAAACGAGCAGTACTTC
NA,TRBJ1-1,many,TRBV28,14,CASSLRATNTEAFF,TGTGCCAGCAGTTTAAGAGCAACCAACACTGAAGCTTTCTTT
TRBD1,TRBJ2-2,many,TRBV6-2/TRBV6-3,16,CASRRGQGGGTGELFF,TGTGCCAGCAGACGCGGACAGGGAGGTGGTACCGGGGAGCTGTTTTTT
NA,TRBJ1-1,NA,TRBV6-1,14,CASSPIPGNTEAFF,TGTGCCAGCAGTCCCATCCCAGGTAACACTGAAGCTTTCTTT
TRBD1,TRBJ2-7,many,TRBV6-2/TRBV6-3,14,CASIAGTGGYEQYF,TGTGCCAGCATCGCCGGGACAGGGGGGTACGAGCAGTACTTC
TRBD1,TRBJ1-1,many,TRBV20-1,14,CSAPTGGWNTEAFF,TGCAGTGCTCCTACAGGGGGGTGGAACACTGAAGCTTTCTTT